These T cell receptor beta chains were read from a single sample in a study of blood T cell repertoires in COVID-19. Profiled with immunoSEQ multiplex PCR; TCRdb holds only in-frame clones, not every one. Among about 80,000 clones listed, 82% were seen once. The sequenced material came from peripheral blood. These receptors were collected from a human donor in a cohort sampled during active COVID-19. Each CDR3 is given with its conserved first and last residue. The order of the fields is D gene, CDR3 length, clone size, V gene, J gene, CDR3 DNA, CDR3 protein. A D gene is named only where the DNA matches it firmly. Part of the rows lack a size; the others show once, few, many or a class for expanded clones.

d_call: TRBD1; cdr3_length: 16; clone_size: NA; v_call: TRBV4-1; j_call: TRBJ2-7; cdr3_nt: TGCGCCAGCAGCTCCACCGGGACAGGCACCACCTACGAGCAGTACTTC; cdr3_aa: CASSSTGTGTTYEQYF
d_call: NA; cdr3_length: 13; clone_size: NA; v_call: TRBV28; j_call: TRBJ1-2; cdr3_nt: TGTGCCAGCAGTTTATCACAGGACTATGGCTACACCTTC; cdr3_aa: CASSLSQDYGYTF
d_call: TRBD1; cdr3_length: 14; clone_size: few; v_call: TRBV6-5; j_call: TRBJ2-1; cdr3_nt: TGTGCCAGCAGTACGACAGGGGGCCGGAATGAGCAGTTCTTC; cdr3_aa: CASSTTGGRNEQFF
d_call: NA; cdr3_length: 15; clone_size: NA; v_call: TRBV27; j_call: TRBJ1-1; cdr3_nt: TGTGCCAGCAGTTTATCCCGGGACGGGGGCACTGAAGCTTTCTTT; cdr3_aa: CASSLSRDGGTEAFF
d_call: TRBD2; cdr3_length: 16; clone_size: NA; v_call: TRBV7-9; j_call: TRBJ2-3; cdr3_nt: TGTGCCAGCAGCGCGGGGACTAGCGGGGGCACAGATACGCAGTATTTT; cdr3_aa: CASSAGTSGGTDTQYF
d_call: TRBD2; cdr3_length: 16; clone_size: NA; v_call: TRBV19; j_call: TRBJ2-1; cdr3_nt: TGTGCCAGTATCCTTCGACTAGCGGGGGGGCACAATGAGCAGTTCTTC; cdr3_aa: CASILRLAGGHNEQFF
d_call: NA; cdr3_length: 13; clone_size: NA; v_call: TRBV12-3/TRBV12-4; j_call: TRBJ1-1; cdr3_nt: TGTGCCAGCAGTTTAGTGGAGGACACTGAAGCTTTCTTT; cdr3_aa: CASSLVEDTEAFF
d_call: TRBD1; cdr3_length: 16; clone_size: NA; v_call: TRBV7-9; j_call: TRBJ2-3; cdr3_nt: TGTGCCAGCAGCTTACAGGGGGTTACTAGCACAGATACGCAGTATTTT; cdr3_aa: CASSLQGVTSTDTQYF
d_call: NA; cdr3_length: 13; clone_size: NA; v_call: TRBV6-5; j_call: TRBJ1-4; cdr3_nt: TGTGCCAGCAGTTACACAGACAGGGAAAAACTGTTTTTT; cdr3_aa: CASSYTDREKLFF
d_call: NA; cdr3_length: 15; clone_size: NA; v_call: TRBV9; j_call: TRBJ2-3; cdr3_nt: TGTGCCAGCAGCGTAGGAGGCGGTTACACAGATACGCAGTATTTT; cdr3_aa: CASSVGGGYTDTQYF
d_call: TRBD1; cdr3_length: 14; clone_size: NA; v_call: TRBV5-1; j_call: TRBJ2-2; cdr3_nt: TGCGCCAGCGGCGGACAGGGAAACACCGGGGAGCTGTTTTTT; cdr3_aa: CASGGQGNTGELFF
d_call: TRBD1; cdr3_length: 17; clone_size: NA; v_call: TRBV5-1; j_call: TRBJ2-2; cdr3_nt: TGCGCCAGCAGCCCCGCACCGGGACAGGGGGGAACCGGGGAGCTGTTTTTT; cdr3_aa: CASSPAPGQGGTGELFF
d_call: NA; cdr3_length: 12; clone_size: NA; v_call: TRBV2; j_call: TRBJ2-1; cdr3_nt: TGTGCCAGCAACTTCCTAGTATCCTCCCAGTTCTTC; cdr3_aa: CASNFLVSSQFF
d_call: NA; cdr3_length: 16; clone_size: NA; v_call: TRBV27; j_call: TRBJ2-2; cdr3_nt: TGTGCCAGCAGCCGGTGGCAGGGGGGGAACACCGGGGAGCTGTTTTTT; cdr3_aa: CASSRWQGGNTGELFF
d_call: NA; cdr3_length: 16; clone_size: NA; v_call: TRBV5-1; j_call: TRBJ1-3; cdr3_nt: TGCGCCAGCAGCTTGGACAGGCCAAGCTCTGGAAACACCATATATTTT; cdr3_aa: CASSLDRPSSGNTIYF
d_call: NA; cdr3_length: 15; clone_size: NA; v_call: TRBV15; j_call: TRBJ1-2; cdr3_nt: TGTGCCACCAGCAGAGACAGGGGCGGTAGCTATGGCTACACCTTC; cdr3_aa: CATSRDRGGSYGYTF
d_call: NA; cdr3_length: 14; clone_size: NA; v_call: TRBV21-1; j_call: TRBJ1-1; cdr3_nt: TGTGCCAGCAGCACGTGGACCGGGGGGACTGAAGCTTTCTTT; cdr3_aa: CASSTWTGGTEAFF
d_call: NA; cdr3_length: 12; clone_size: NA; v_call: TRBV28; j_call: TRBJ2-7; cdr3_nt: TGTGCCAGCAGTTTCGCAGGGTCCGAGCAGTACTTC; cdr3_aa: CASSFAGSEQYF
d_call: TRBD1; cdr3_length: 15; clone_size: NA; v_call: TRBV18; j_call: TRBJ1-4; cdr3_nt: TGTGCCAGCTCCCTAGGACAGGGGCAAAATGAAAAACTGTTTTTT; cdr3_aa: CASSLGQGQNEKLFF
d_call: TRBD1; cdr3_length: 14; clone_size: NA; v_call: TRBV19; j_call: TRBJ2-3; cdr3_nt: TGTGCCAGTAAAGACAGGGGGAGCACAGATACGCAGTATTTT; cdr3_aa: CASKDRGSTDTQYF
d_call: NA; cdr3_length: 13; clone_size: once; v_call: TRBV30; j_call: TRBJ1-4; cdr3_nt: TGTGCCTGGAGCGAGGGACTCAATGAAAAACTGTTTTTT; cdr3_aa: CAWSEGLNEKLFF
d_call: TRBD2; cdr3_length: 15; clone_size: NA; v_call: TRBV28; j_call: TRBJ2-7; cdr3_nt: TGTGCCAGCTCCGGGGGGGGTGGACACCTCTACGAGCAGTACTTC; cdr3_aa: CASSGGGGHLYEQYF
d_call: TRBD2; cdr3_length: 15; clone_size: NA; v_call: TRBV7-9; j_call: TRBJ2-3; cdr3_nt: TGTGCCAGCAGCCAAGCGGGGGGGCCTTCAGATACGCAGTATTTT; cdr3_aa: CASSQAGGPSDTQYF
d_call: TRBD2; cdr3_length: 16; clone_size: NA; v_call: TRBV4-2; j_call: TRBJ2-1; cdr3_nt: TGTGCCAGCAGCCAGGTTAGCGGGGGATCGTACAATGAGCAGTTCTTC; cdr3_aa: CASSQVSGGSYNEQFF
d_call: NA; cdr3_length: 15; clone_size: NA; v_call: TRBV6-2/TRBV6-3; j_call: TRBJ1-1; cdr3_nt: TGTGCCAGCAGTTACTTGCAGGGTTTAGGCACTGAAGCTTTCTTT; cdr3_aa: CASSYLQGLGTEAFF
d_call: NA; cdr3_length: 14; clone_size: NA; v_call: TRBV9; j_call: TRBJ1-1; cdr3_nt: TGTGCCAGCAGCGTAGTCGTAGAGAACACTGAAGCTTTCTTT; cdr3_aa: CASSVVVENTEAFF
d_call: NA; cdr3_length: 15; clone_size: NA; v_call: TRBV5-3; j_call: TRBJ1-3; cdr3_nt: TGTGCCAGAAGCTTGGGCAGGCACTCTGGAAACACCATATATTTT; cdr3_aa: CARSLGRHSGNTIYF
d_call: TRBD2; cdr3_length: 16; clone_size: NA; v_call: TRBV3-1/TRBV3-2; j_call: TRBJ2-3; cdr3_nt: TGTGCCAGCAGCCCGGGACTAGCGGGGGGGCTAAATACGCAGTATTTT; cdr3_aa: CASSPGLAGGLNTQYF
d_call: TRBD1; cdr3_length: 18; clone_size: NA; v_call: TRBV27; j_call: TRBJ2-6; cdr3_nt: TGTGCCAGCAGTTCCTGGACAGGCCGATCCTCTGGGGCCAACGTCCTGACTTTC; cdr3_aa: CASSSWTGRSSGANVLTF
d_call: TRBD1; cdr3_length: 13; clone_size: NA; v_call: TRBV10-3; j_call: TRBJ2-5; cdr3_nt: TGTGCCATCAACGACAGGGCCCAAGAGACCCAGTACTTC; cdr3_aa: CAINDRAQETQYF
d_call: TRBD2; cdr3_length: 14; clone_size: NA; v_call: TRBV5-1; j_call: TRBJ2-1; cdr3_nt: TGCGCCAGCAGCCGGGGGGGAGACTACAATGAGCAGTTCTTC; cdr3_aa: CASSRGGDYNEQFF
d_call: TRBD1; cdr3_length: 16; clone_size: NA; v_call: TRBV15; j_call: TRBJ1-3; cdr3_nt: TGTGCCACCAGCAGAGCGTTCAGGGGGGCAGGAAACACCATATATTTT; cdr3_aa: CATSRAFRGAGNTIYF
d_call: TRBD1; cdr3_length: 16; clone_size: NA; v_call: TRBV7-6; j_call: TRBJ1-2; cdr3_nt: TGTGCCAGCAGCTGGGGACAGGGGGCGGGGGACTATGGCTACACCTTC; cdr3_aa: CASSWGQGAGDYGYTF
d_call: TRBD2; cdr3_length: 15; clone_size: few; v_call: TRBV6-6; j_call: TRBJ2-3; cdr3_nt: TGTGCCAGCAGCCCGCGGGTAGCGGGGGGGACGTCGCAGTATTTT; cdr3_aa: CASSPRVAGGTSQYF
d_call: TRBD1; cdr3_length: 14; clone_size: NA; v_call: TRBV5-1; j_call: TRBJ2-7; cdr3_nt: TGCGCCAGCAGCGAGTGGACAGGAACAAACGAGCAGTACTTC; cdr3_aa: CASSEWTGTNEQYF
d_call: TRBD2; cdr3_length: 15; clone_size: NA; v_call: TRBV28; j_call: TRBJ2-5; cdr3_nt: TGTGCCAGCAGTCCCGGGGGGGCCGGGAGGGAGACCCAGTACTTC; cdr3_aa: CASSPGGAGRETQYF
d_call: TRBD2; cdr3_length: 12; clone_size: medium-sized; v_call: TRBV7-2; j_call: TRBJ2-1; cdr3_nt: TGTGCCAGCAGCTTGCTAGCGGTGGGGCAGTTCTTC; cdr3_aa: CASSLLAVGQFF
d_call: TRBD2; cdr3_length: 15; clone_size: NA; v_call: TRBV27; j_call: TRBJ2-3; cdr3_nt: TGTGCCAGCCGAACCCTTAGCGGGGAAACAGATACGCAGTATTTT; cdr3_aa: CASRTLSGETDTQYF
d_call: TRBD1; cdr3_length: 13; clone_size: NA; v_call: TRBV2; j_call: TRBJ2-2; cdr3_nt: TGTGCCAGCAGCCGAACAGGGGTCGGGGAGCTGTTTTTT; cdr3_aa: CASSRTGVGELFF